Sequencing of this T cell receptor (beta chain) was carried out in a study of monozygotic twins with inflammatory bowel disease. From germline, CDR1 is SGHRS and CDR2 YFSETQ. This CDR3 spans 16 amino acids. Blood samples, whole and unsorted for T cells, yielded the isolated total RNA. Added by template switching were UMIs that each held a 6-nucleotide sample barcode. TCRdb reprocessed the 5' RACE reads and stores each CDR3 protein as one record, lacking DNA. Its listing shows about 350,000 distinct CDR3 sequences. Details on this clonotype: Its antigen is unknown.

Study-level points and caveats: It was observed that concordant and discordant twins did not differ in repertoire similarity, possibly given limited power.

The TCR originated in a human donor with ulcerative colitis or Crohn's disease, or a healthy co-twin of an affected twin (not recorded which). V and J are TRBV5-1 and TRBJ2-2; TCRdb's D call, TRBD2, is unchecked because there is no DNA. Sequenced input: blood. CDR3: CASSLFPAGGTGELFF.